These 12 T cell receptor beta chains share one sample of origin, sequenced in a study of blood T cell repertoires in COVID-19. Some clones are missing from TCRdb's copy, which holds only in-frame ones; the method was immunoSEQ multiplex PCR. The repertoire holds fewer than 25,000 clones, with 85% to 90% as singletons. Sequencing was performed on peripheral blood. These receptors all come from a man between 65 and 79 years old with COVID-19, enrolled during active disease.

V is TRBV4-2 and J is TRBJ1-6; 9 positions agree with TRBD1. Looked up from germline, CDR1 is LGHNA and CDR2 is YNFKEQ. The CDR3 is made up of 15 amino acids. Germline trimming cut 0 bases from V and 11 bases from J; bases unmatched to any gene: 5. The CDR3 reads CASSQEWDRATPLHF. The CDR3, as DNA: TGTGCCAGCAGCCAAGAATGGGACAGGGCTACACCCCTCCACTTT.

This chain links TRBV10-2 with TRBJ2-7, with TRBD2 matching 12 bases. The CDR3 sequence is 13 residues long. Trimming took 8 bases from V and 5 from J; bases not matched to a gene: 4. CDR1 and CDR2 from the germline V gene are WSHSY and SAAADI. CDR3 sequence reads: CASLAGGPHEQYF. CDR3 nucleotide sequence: TGCGCCAGCCTAGCGGGGGGGCCCCACGAGCAGTACTTC.

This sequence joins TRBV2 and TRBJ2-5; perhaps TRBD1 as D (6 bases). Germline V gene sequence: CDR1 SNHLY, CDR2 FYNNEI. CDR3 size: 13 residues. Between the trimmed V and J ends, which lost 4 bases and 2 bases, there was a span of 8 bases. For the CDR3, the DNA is TGTGCCAGCAGTGCCGGACAGCAAGAGACCCAGTACTTC. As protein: CASSAGQQETQYF.

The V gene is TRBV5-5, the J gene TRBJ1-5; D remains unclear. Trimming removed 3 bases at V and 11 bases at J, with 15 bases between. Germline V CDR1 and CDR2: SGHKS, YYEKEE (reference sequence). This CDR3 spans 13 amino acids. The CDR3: CASSSPDGGTQHF. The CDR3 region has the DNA TGTGCCAGCAGCTCCCCCGACGGAGGGACCCAGCATTTT.

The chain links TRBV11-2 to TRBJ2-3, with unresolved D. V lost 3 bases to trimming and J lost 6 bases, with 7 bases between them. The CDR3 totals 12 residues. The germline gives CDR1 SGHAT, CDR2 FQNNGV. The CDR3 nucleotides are TGTGCCAGCAGCTTCGGGTCGGATACGCAGTATTTT. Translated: CASSFGSDTQYF.

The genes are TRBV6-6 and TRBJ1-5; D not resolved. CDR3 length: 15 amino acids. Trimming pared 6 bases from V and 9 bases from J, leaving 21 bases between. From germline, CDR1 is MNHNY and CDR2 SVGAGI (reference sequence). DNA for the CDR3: TGTGCCAGCAGCTCCTTGGAGGGCGCGACGGGGCCCCAGCATTTT. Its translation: CASSSLEGATGPQHF.

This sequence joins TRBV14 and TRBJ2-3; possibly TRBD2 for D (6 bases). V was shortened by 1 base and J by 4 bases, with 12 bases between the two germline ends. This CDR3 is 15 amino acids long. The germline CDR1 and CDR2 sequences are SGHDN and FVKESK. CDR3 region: CASSQVELAADTQYF. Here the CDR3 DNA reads TGTGCCAGCAGCCAAGTTGAGTTAGCGGCAGATACGCAGTATTTT.

CDR3 in amino acids: CASSPDTLYNEQFF. The CDR3 DNA follows: TGTGCCAGCAGCCCGGACACCCTCTACAATGAGCAGTTCTTC. The chain joins TRBV7-9 to TRBJ2-1; D may be TRBD1 (5 bases). The V and J ends lost 5 bases and 3 bases respectively, with 11 bases between them. The CDR3 is 14 residues long. The germline CDR1 and CDR2 sequences are SEHNR and FQNEAQ (reference sequence).

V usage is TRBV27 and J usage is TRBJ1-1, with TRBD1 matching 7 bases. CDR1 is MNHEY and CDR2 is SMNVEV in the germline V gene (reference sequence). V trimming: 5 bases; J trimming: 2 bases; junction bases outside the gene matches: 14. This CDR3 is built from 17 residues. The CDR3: CASSPLFSGGLNTEAFF. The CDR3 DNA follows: TGTGCCAGCAGTCCCCTATTCTCAGGGGGTCTTAACACTGAAGCTTTCTTT.

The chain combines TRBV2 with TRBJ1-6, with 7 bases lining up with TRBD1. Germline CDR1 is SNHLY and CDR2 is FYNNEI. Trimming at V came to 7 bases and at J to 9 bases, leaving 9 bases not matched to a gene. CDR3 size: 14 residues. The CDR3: CASTRQGIGSPLHF. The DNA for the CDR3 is TGTGCCAGCACCCGACAGGGAATTGGTTCACCCCTCCACTTT.

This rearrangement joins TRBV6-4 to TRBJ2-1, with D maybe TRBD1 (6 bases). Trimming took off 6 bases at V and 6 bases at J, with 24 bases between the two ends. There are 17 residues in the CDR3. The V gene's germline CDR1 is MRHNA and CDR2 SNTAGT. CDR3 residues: CASRPQWARYRANEQFF. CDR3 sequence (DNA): TGTGCCAGCAGACCCCAGTGGGCACGGTACAGGGCCAATGAGCAGTTCTTC.

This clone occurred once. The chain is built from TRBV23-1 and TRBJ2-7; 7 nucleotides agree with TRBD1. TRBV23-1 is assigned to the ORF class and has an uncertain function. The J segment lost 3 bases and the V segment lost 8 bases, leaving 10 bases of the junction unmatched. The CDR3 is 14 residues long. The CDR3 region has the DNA TGCGCCAGCGTCATCCGGGACAGAGACTACGAGCAGTACTTC. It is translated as CASVIRDRDYEQYF.